These T cell receptor beta chains were read from a single sample in a study of OX40 agonist ivuxolimab in advanced cancers. Measured with immunoSEQ multiplex PCR; TCRdb has only the in-frame clones, and not every one. The data contain roughly 64,000 clones, about four fifths of them seen just once; the ten biggest clones take up about 9.4%. Specimen: CD4+ or CD8+ T cells sorted from blood, collected in a trial of the OX40 agonist ivuxolimab. All receptors come from an adult with an advanced solid tumor such as melanoma, head and neck, liver or kidney cancer. The CDR3 runs from the conserved cysteine through the conserved F or W. The order of the fields is clone size, D gene, J gene, V gene, CDR3 protein, CDR3 DNA. D genes are given only for firm matches. Only some rows state a clone size, as once, few, many or a class for expanded clones.

>-|TRBD1|TRBJ1-2|TRBV6-5
CASSIRQGAFGYTF
TGTGCCAGCAGTATAAGACAGGGGGCGTTTGGCTACACCTTC
>-|TRBD1|TRBJ2-6|TRBV7-9
CASSFDRVGTLGANVLTF
TGTGCCAGCAGCTTTGACAGGGTGGGCACTCTTGGGGCCAACGTCCTGACTTTC
>-|-|TRBJ2-3|TRBV25-1
CASSLPEGTDTQYF
TGTGCCAGCAGTCTCCCAGAGGGGACAGATACGCAGTATTTT
>-|-|TRBJ2-7|TRBV5-6
CASSPLGVYEQYF
TGTGCCAGCAGCCCACTAGGTGTTTACGAGCAGTACTTC
>-|-|TRBJ1-1|TRBV18
CASSKGTGSDTEAFF
TGTGCCAGCTCAAAAGGTACAGGGTCGGACACTGAAGCTTTCTTT
>-|TRBD2|TRBJ2-1|TRBV7-9
CASSSPGLAINEQFF
TGTGCCAGCAGCTCTCCGGGACTAGCAATAAATGAGCAGTTCTTC
>-|-|TRBJ2-4|TRBV4-2
CASSQGGDIQYF
TGTGCCAGCAGCCAAGGGGGGGACATTCAGTACTTC
>-|-|TRBJ1-5|TRBV7-2
CASSLVGNSNQPQHF
TGTGCCAGCAGCTTAGTAGGCAATAGCAATCAGCCCCAGCATTTT
>-|-|TRBJ1-2|TRBV7-9
CASSLPPITGPWDTF
TGTGCCAGCAGCTTGCCCCCTATCACAGGGCCGTGGGACACCTTC
>-|TRBD1|TRBJ2-7|TRBV7-2
CASSYGTGGARSEQYF
TGTGCCAGCAGCTATGGGACAGGGGGCGCGAGGAGCGAGCAGTACTTC
>-|TRBD1|TRBJ1-2|TRBV19
CASSIRQGASGYTF
TGTGCCAGTAGTATACGGCAGGGGGCAAGTGGCTACACCTTC
>-|TRBD1|TRBJ1-5|TRBV4-1
CASSQDRGNQPQHF
TGCGCCAGCAGCCAGGACAGGGGAAATCAGCCCCAGCATTTT
>-|-|TRBJ2-7|TRBV5-5
CASSLGISYEQYF
TGTGCCAGCAGCTTGGGCATCTCCTACGAGCAGTACTTC
>-|-|TRBJ2-5|TRBV6-5
CASSPGVHQETQYF
TGTGCCAGCAGTCCCGGGGTCCACCAAGAGACCCAGTACTTC
>-|-|TRBJ2-2|TRBV4-3
CASSQDLRQNTGELFF
TGCGCCAGCAGCCAAGATTTGAGACAGAACACCGGGGAGCTGTTTTTT
>-|-|TRBJ1-2|TRBV27
CASSAFGRGYTF
TGTGCCAGCAGCGCCTTTGGCCGAGGCTACACCTTC
>few|-|TRBJ2-5|TRBV25-1
CASRGDMGRETQYF
TGTGCCAGCAGGGGGGATATGGGGCGGGAGACCCAGTACTTC
>once|TRBD2|TRBJ2-7|TRBV29-1
CSVERGSGGYEQYF
TGCAGCGTCGAAAGGGGTAGCGGGGGATACGAGCAGTACTTC
>few|-|TRBJ1-1|TRBV5-1
CASSLKGREAEAFF
TGCGCCAGCAGCTTGAAGGGTAGGGAAGCTGAAGCTTTCTTT
>-|-|TRBJ2-2|TRBV7-2
CASSLDAWGTGELFF
TGTGCCAGCAGCTTAGATGCATGGGGGACCGGGGAGCTGTTTTTT
>-|-|TRBJ2-1|TRBV5-6
CASSLFRGYEQFF
TGTGCCAGCAGCTTGTTCAGGGGCTATGAGCAGTTCTTC
>few|-|TRBJ2-7|TRBV7-3
CASSFGPTYEQYF
TGTGCCAGCAGCTTCGGACCAACCTACGAGCAGTACTTC
>-|-|TRBJ2-1|TRBV6-6
CASSLLSGTVIREQFF
TGTGCCAGCAGTTTGCTTTCTGGGACCGTCATCCGAGAGCAGTTCTTC
>few|-|TRBJ1-5|TRBV2
CATSRSRGNQPQHF
TGTGCCACCTCGAGGAGCCGGGGCAATCAGCCCCAGCATTTT
>-|TRBD1|TRBJ2-7|TRBV7-2
CASSMMQGAHEQYF
TGTGCCAGCAGCATGATGCAGGGGGCCCACGAGCAGTACTTC
>-|-|TRBJ2-1|TRBV14
CASSLAIQAEQFF
TGTGCCAGCTCTCTAGCGATACAAGCTGAGCAGTTCTTC
>-|TRBD1|TRBJ1-5|TRBV2
CASRPPGTGTKNQPQHF
TGTGCCAGCAGGCCACCCGGGACAGGGACAAAAAATCAGCCCCAGCATTTT
>few|TRBD2|TRBJ2-1|TRBV4-3
CASTPTLAGGLSNEQFF
TGCGCCAGCACCCCTACCCTAGCGGGAGGTTTATCGAATGAGCAGTTCTTC
>-|-|TRBJ2-1|TRBV11-2
CASSLAGSVGNEQFF
TGTGCCAGCAGCTTAGCGGGGAGTGTCGGCAATGAGCAGTTCTTC
>many|-|TRBJ2-7|TRBV6-6
CASSSDPSYEQYF
TGTGCCAGCAGTTCTGACCCCTCCTACGAGCAGTACTTC
>-|-|TRBJ1-3|TRBV7-9
CASSLGGADTIYF
TGTGCCAGCAGCTTGGGAGGGGCAGACACCATATATTTT
>-|TRBD1|TRBJ1-3|TRBV28
CASRGTGSGNTIYF
TGTGCCAGCAGGGGGACAGGATCTGGAAACACCATATATTTT
>-|-|TRBJ2-1|TRBV19
CASSGGTVYNEQFF
TGTGCCAGTAGTGGAGGGACAGTGTACAATGAGCAGTTCTTC
>-|-|TRBJ1-2|TRBV5-1
CASSLAGVEGYTF
TGCGCCAGCAGCTTGGCGGGGGTGGAGGGCTACACCTTC
>-|-|TRBJ2-5|TRBV7-8
CASSSPSGGETQYF
TGTGCCAGCAGCTCTCCGTCGGGTGGGGAGACCCAGTACTTC
>few|-|TRBJ1-5|TRBV10-3
CAIRQAGEGNQPQHF
TGTGCCATCAGGCAGGCAGGGGAAGGCAATCAGCCCCAGCATTTT
>once|TRBD1|TRBJ2-7|TRBV7-9
CASSPRDRGSEQYF
TGTGCCAGCAGCCCACGGGACAGGGGATCCGAGCAGTACTTC
>-|TRBD2|TRBJ2-1|TRBV19
CASSTGTSGSRGQFF
TGTGCCAGTAGCACCGGGACTAGCGGGAGTAGAGGGCAGTTCTTC
>-|-|TRBJ2-2|TRBV4-2
CASSQVRAQNTGELFF
TGTGCCAGCAGCCAAGTACGAGCCCAGAACACCGGGGAGCTGTTTTTT
>-|TRBD1|TRBJ1-1|TRBV2
CASSGGQGHTEAFF
TGTGCCAGCAGTGGTGGACAGGGCCACACTGAAGCTTTCTTT
>-|-|TRBJ2-2|TRBV5-1
CASSLTGFRGELFF
TGCGCCAGCAGCTTGACAGGGTTCAGAGGGGAGCTGTTTTTT
>-|TRBD1|TRBJ1-1|TRBV6-5
CASSSWTGGKNTEAFF
TGTGCCAGCAGTTCTTGGACAGGGGGCAAGAACACTGAAGCTTTCTTT
>-|-|TRBJ1-1|TRBV9
CASSVGSHTEAFF
TGTGCCAGCAGCGTAGGGAGTCACACTGAAGCTTTCTTT
>-|TRBD1|TRBJ2-2|TRBV6-6
CASTNGQVNTGELFF
TGTGCCAGCACCAACGGACAGGTTAACACCGGGGAGCTGTTTTTT
>-|-|TRBJ1-3|TRBV9
CASSLNSQYSRGGNTIYF
TGTGCCAGCAGCTTAAACAGTCAATACTCCCGGGGCGGAAACACCATATATTTT
>-|TRBD2|TRBJ2-2|TRBV28
CASRSSGGPGELFF
TGTGCCAGCAGATCTAGCGGGGGGCCCGGGGAGCTGTTTTTT
>once|-|TRBJ1-2|TRBV4-1
CASSQTLGQNGVGYTF
TGCGCCAGCAGCCAGACCCTCGGACAGAACGGTGTGGGCTACACCTTC
>-|-|TRBJ1-1|TRBV15
CATSRDHMAEAFF
TGTGCCACCAGCAGAGATCACATGGCTGAAGCTTTCTTT
>few|-|TRBJ2-7|TRBV30
CAWSLTVYEQYF
TGTGCCTGGAGCTTAACAGTCTACGAGCAGTACTTC
>-|-|TRBJ2-3|TRBV7-9
CASSRRDTSTDTQYF
TGTGCCAGCAGCCGAAGGGACACTAGCACAGATACGCAGTATTTT
>-|-|TRBJ1-1|TRBV12-2
CASRRILGGNTEAFF
TGTGCAAGTCGACGTATCCTCGGGGGCAACACTGAAGCTTTCTTT
>-|-|TRBJ2-7|TRBV9
CASSPGTGSSYEQYF
TGTGCCAGCAGTCCAGGGACGGGGAGCTCCTACGAGCAGTACTTC
>-|TRBD2|TRBJ2-2|TRBV2
CASSEASGRITGELFF
TGTGCCAGCAGTGAAGCTAGCGGGAGAATCACCGGGGAGCTGTTTTTT
>-|-|TRBJ2-1|TRBV4-3
CASSQDSGFSSYNEQFF
TGCGCCAGCAGCCAAGATAGTGGCTTCAGCTCCTACAATGAGCAGTTCTTC
>few|-|TRBJ1-3|TRBV19
CASIWKGAIYF
TGTGCCAGTATTTGGAAGGGAGCCATATATTTT